The 26 T cell receptor beta chains in this list originate from one sample, sequenced in a study of blood T cell repertoires in COVID-19. Using immunoSEQ multiplex PCR, the repertoire was profiled, and TCRdb retains in-frame clones only, with some absent. This table has approximately 13,000 clones, 70% to 85% appearing once. The material sequenced was peripheral blood. The receptor set was obtained from a man between 60 and 70 years old with COVID-19, enrolled during active disease.

This sequence joins TRBV24-1 and TRBJ2-3; a possible D gene is TRBD1 (6 bases). The CDR3 totals 18 residues. V was pared by 5 bases and J by 4 bases, with 24 bases between. The germline V gene has CDR1 KGHDR and CDR2 SFDVKD. CDR3 in DNA: TGTGCCACCAGTGCCCCTGGGCCACAGGGTAACTGGGCAGATACGCAGTATTTT. Translating gives CATSAPGPQGNWADTQYF.

The rearrangement links TRBV4-2 to TRBJ1-4; D gene uncertain. Trimming pared 4 bases from V and 7 bases from J, leaving 16 bases between. The length of the CDR3 is 15 residues. Looked up from germline, CDR1 is LGHNA and CDR2 is YNFKEQ. CDR3 bases: TGTGCCAGCAGCCCAAAGGAGAGGGTTGGTGAAAAACTGTTTTTT. Amino acids: CASSPKERVGEKLFF.

The V and J genes are TRBV2 and TRBJ2-2; 7 bases are shared with TRBD1. The V gene's germline CDR1 is SNHLY and CDR2 FYNNEI. This CDR3 has 12 residues. V trimming: 9 bases; J trimming: 4 bases; junction bases outside the gene matches: 2. The CDR3 loop is CASGQATGELFF. The CDR3 region has the DNA TGTGCCAGTGGACAGGCCACCGGGGAGCTGTTTTTT.

This clone has only a few counts. This chain uses TRBV7-9 with TRBJ2-1; perhaps TRBD2 as D (6 bases). The ends were cut back, 5 bases at V and 8 bases at J, with 13 bases in the middle. The length of the CDR3 is 13 residues. Germline V CDR1 and CDR2: SEHNR, FQNEAQ (reference sequence). The CDR3, as DNA: TGTGCCAGCAGCCTGGGACTTGGCTATGAGCAGTTCTTC. It encodes CASSLGLGYEQFF.

Remarks on this clone: Other DNA sequences in the sample encode the same CDR3. The V call is TRBV10-3, the J call TRBJ1-1, with D perhaps TRBD1 (5 bases). With 6 bases removed from V and 1 base from J, the gap between germline ends came to 9 bases. Germline CDR1 reads ENHRY; CDR2 reads SYGVKD. The CDR3 has 13 residues. CDR3 region: CAISVQGNTEAFF. CDR3 bases: TGTGCCATCAGCGTCCAGGGGAACACTGAAGCTTTCTTT.

The rearrangement joins TRBV5-1 to TRBJ2-3, with 9 bases that match TRBD2. CDR1 SGHRS and CDR2 YFSETQ come from the germline V gene. With 4 bases clipped from V and 3 bases from J, the junction kept 12 bases outside the gene matches. The CDR3 consists of 17 residues. The CDR3 sequence: CASSPAGGAGETDTQYF. The CDR3 DNA sequence: TGCGCCAGCAGCCCCGCGGGGGGGGCGGGGGAGACAGATACGCAGTATTTT.

The chain combines TRBV6-6 with TRBJ1-2; D is undetermined. The CDR3 consists of 11 residues. From germline, CDR1 is MNHNY and CDR2 SVGAGI (reference sequence). Trimming left V 4 bases short and J 6 bases short, with 6 bases between. CDR3 coding DNA: TGTGCCAGCAGTTTCGGGGATGGCTACACCTTC. Encoded protein: CASSFGDGYTF.

This chain uses TRBV4-2 with TRBJ2-7; 11 positions match TRBD1. Looked up from germline, CDR1 is LGHNA and CDR2 is YNFKEQ. Germline trimming cut 1 base from V and 6 bases from J; bases unmatched to any gene: 8. The CDR3 spans 16 residues. The CDR3 DNA sequence: TGTGCCAGCAGCCAAGTTTCCTGGACAGGGGGCAGCGAGCAGTACTTC. Amino acids: CASSQVSWTGGSEQYF.

In its sample, this clone was seen once. The genes are TRBV27 and TRBJ2-3; perhaps TRBD2 as D (6 bases). Germline V gives CDR1 MNHEY, CDR2 SMNVEV (reference sequence). Trimming left V 6 bases short and J 0 bases short, with 13 bases between. The CDR3 has 15 amino acids. CDR3 bases: TGTGCCAGCAGAAGCAGGAGGGGTAGCACAGATACGCAGTATTTT. Its translation: CASRSRRGSTDTQYF.

V and J are TRBV30 and TRBJ1-3; 11 bases line up with TRBD1. Looked up from germline, CDR1 is GTSNPN and CDR2 is SVGIG (reference sequence). CDR3 length equals 15 residues. V was pared by 1 base and J by 5 bases, with 4 bases of the junction left unmatched. CDR3 residues: CAWSARDRGRNTIYF. The CDR3, as DNA: TGTGCCTGGAGTGCCCGGGACAGGGGGAGAAACACCATATATTTT.

The chain carries TRBV28 and TRBJ2-7; TRBD1 aligns across 10 bases. The CDR3 runs to 15 residues. J lost 3 bases, V lost 2 bases, and 4 bases had no gene match. Germline V gives CDR1 MDHEN, CDR2 SYDVKM. The CDR3 here is CASSLQGQGLYEQYF. The DNA for the CDR3 is TGTGCCAGCAGTTTACAGGGACAGGGGCTCTACGAGCAGTACTTC.

This clone has only a few counts. This chain joins TRBV18 and TRBJ2-1; D may be TRBD1 (6 bases). V lost 3 bases to trimming and J lost 4 bases, with 7 bases between them. Germline V gene data show CDR1 as KGHSH and CDR2 as LQKENI. The CDR3 sequence is 13 residues long. The DNA of the CDR3 is TGTGCCAGCTCACCTGACAGGTACAATGAGCAGTTCTTC. Translation: CASSPDRYNEQFF.

This clone was counted between two and nine times. The rearrangement uses TRBV28 and TRBJ2-7, with D tentatively TRBD2 (6 bases). The length of the CDR3 is 17 residues. Trimming stripped 4 bases from V and 3 bases from J, with 22 bases between. Germline CDR1 is MDHEN and CDR2 is SYDVKM. The CDR3 loop reads CASSSPKERAGFYEQYF. In nucleotides, the CDR3 is TGTGCCAGCAGTTCCCCCAAAGAGAGGGCGGGGTTCTACGAGCAGTACTTC.

The gene calls are TRBV11-3 and TRBJ1-2; D not resolved. Germline CDR1 is SGHNT and CDR2 is YENEEA. The CDR3 runs to 11 residues. Trimming pared 5 bases from V and 7 bases from J, leaving 8 bases between. The CDR3: CASSGRSGYTF. In nucleotides, the CDR3 is TGTGCCAGCAGCGGGAGGTCTGGCTACACCTTC.

The CDR3 bases are TGCGCCAGCGGATATTACAGGGGAGAAGCTTTCTTT. Residues: CASGYYRGEAFF. V is TRBV5-1 and J is TRBJ1-1; 7 bases are a match to TRBD1. In germline, CDR1 is SGHRS, CDR2 YFSETQ. With V trimmed by 7 bases and J by 8 bases, 8 bases remained unmatched. This CDR3 region has 12 residues. The full variable domain, completed using reference TRBV5-1 and TRBJ1-1, is KAGVTQTPRYLIKTRGQQVTLSCSPISGHRSVSWYQQTPGQGLQFLFEYFSETQRNKGNFPGRFSGRQFSNSRSEMNVSTLELGDSALYLCASGYYRGEAFFGQGTRLTVV.

V usage is TRBV6-4 and J usage is TRBJ1-5; TRBD1 agrees at 7 bases. With 8 bases clipped from V and 4 bases from J, the junction kept 11 bases outside the gene matches. Germline V gene sequence: CDR1 MRHNA, CDR2 SNTAGT. The CDR3 is 15 amino acids. CDR3 amino acids: CASVGKGQFNQPQHF. For the CDR3, the DNA is TGTGCCAGCGTGGGGAAGGGACAGTTTAATCAGCCCCAGCATTTT.

This clone has more than one count but fewer than ten. The chain recombines TRBV4-1 with TRBJ2-7; D might be TRBD1 (6 bases). Trimming stripped 1 base from V and 0 bases from J, with 16 bases between. CDR1 is MGHRA and CDR2 is YSYEKL in the germline V gene. The CDR3 is 17 residues long. The CDR3 loop is CASSQGWGPSLSYEQYF. CDR3 DNA: TGCGCCAGCAGCCAAGGTTGGGGGCCCTCGCTCTCCTACGAGCAGTACTTC.

The chain combines TRBV28 with TRBJ2-7, with D possibly being TRBD1 (6 bases). Deletions cut 3 bases from V and 5 bases from J, with 14 bases between. Germline V gene sequence: CDR1 MDHEN, CDR2 SYDVKM. This CDR3 contains 14 residues. The CDR3 sequence: CASSFLQGEDEQYV. The CDR3 region has the DNA TGTGCCAGCAGTTTTCTACAGGGAGAGGACGAGCAGTACGTC.

The chain recombines TRBV5-1 with TRBJ2-7; D is ambiguous. This CDR3 region has 15 residues. Germline CDR1 and CDR2: SGHRS and YFSETQ. V lost 0 bases, J lost 2 bases, and 12 bases lay in between. The CDR3 spells CASSLGAGWAYEQYF. The CDR3 DNA reads as TGCGCCAGCAGCTTGGGGGCAGGATGGGCCTACGAGCAGTACTTC.

This chain links TRBV5-8 with TRBJ1-5; 7 bases are shared with TRBD1. The V segment lost 4 bases and the J segment 4 bases; nucleotides outside the gene matches: 5. Germline values: CDR1 SGHTS, CDR2 YDEGEE. The CDR3 extends over 14 amino acids. CDR3 nucleotide sequence: TGTGCCAGCAGCCCTGGACAGGAGAATCAGCCCCAGCATTTT. This encodes CASSPGQENQPQHF.

This clone was detected once. V and J are TRBV5-6 and TRBJ1-6; 7 nucleotides agree with TRBD1. This CDR3 is built from 14 residues. Germline CDR1 is SGHDT and CDR2 is YYEEEE. With V trimmed by 3 bases and J by 4 bases, 1 base remained unmatched. CDR3 nucleotides: TGTGCCAGCAGCTGGACAGGTTATAATTCACCCCTCCACTTT. Residues: CASSWTGYNSPLHF.

This clone has only one observation. The gene calls are TRBV24-1 and TRBJ1-4, with no clear D. CDR1 is KGHDR, CDR2 SFDVKD, per germline. The V and J ends lost 3 bases and 7 bases respectively, with 11 bases between them. The CDR3 has 14 amino acids. The CDR3 DNA follows: TGTGCCACCAGTGATCAACACAGCGGTGAAAAACTGTTTTTT. Translation: CATSDQHSGEKLFF.

The rearrangement links TRBV28 to TRBJ1-5; TRBD1 aligns across 8 bases. Trimming took 6 bases from V and 0 from J; bases not matched to a gene: 7. Germline CDR1 is MDHEN and CDR2 is SYDVKM. CDR3 length equals 16 residues. The CDR3 protein is CASRLQGGYSNQPQHF. In nucleotides, the CDR3 is TGTGCCAGCAGACTACAGGGGGGATATAGCAATCAGCCCCAGCATTTT.

This chain uses TRBV19 with TRBJ1-5; 9 bases align to TRBD1. With V trimmed by 11 bases and J by 2 bases, 16 bases remained unmatched. This CDR3 comprises 17 residues. Per the germline V gene, CDR1 is LNHDA and CDR2 is SQIVND (reference sequence). CDR3 nucleotide sequence: TGTGCCGCACGGGACGATACAGGGGGCAACGGCAATCAGCCCCAGCATTTT. Protein: CAARDDTGGNGNQPQHF.

The rearrangement joins TRBV11-1 to TRBJ1-2; 7 bases are a match to TRBD1. Germline V CDR1 and CDR2: SGHAT, FQDESV (reference sequence). CDR3 length: 13 residues. The V and J ends lost 11 bases and 5 bases, in that order; junction bases with no gene match: 11. CDR3 sequence (DNA): TGTGCCTCCGCCCGGGACAGAACTTATGGCTACACCTTC. It translates to CASARDRTYGYTF.

This clone was counted a single time. V gene TRBV4-2 combines with J gene TRBJ1-2, with TRBD1 matching over 7 bases. From germline, CDR1 is LGHNA and CDR2 YNFKEQ. This CDR3 region has 13 residues. The ends lost 3 bases at V and 8 bases at J; junction bases unmatched: 6. The CDR3 spells CASSHTGAGGYTF. Here the CDR3 DNA reads TGTGCCAGCAGCCATACAGGGGCAGGCGGCTACACCTTC.